The 23 T cell receptor beta chains below were found in one sample sequenced in a study of response to subunit inactivated influenza vaccine. TCRdb analysed the RT-PCR reads with MiXCR anew, one entry per CDR3 protein. This sample has 530,000 or so distinct CDR3 sequences, with 11% to 15% found just once. The sequencing here drew on PBMCs from blood, taken 12 days after vaccination. Every receptor here comes from a man in his forties or fifties who received an inactivated influenza vaccine.

The J gene is TRBJ2-3, the V gene TRBV20-1, with 13 bases fitting TRBD2. Unmatched junction bases numbered 6, after V lost 6 bases and J lost 6 bases. This CDR3 is built from 14 residues. CDR1 and CDR2 from the germline V gene are DFQATT and SNEGSKA (reference sequence). CDR3 DNA: TGCAGTGCGCCCGGACTAGCGGGAGTTGATACGCAGTATTTT. This translates into CSAPGLAGVDTQYF.

The rearrangement uses TRBV7-2 and TRBJ2-5; the match to TRBD2 covers 8 bases. CDR1 and CDR2 from the germline V gene are SGHTA and FQGNSA. J was trimmed by 1 base and V by 3 bases; bases with no gene match: 4. This CDR3 is 15 amino acids long. CDR3 loop: CASSFGGGSQETQYF. The CDR3 DNA reads TGTGCCAGCAGCTTCGGCGGGGGGAGCCAAGAGACCCAGTACTTC.

V is TRBV29-1 and J is TRBJ2-2, with TRBD1 as a possible D gene (6 bases). V lost 6 bases to trimming and J lost 0 bases, with 23 bases between them. CDR1 is SQVTM, CDR2 ANQGSEA, per germline. The CDR3 runs 18 residues. CDR3 sequence (DNA): TGCAGCGTAAAGAAACAGGGTGGGGGAGCGGCGAACACCGGGGAGCTGTTTTTT. Translated, it gives CSVKKQGGGAANTGELFF.

Comment on this clonotype: At one end the junction does not follow the germline gene, possibly because of a read error. The chain is built from TRBV6-5 and TRBJ2-2, with D perhaps matching TRBD2 (5 bases). CDR1 MNHEY and CDR2 SVGAGI come from the germline V gene. The length of the CDR3 is 16 residues. CDR3 bases: TGTGCCAGCAGTTACTCGAAAGGGTCGAAGACCGGGGTGCTGTTTTTT. Residues: CASSYSKGSKTGVLFF.

The chain joins TRBV20-1 to TRBJ2-1; D possibly corresponds to TRBD2 (6 bases). Per the germline V gene, CDR1 is DFQATT and CDR2 is SNEGSKA (reference sequence). This CDR3 has 13 amino acids. The V and J ends lost 8 bases and 7 bases respectively, with 18 bases between them. The CDR3 loop reads CSTTSPGTNEQFF. Here the CDR3 DNA reads TGCAGTACCACGTCACCGGGGACTAATGAGCAGTTCTTC.

The V and J genes are TRBV18 and TRBJ1-6; a weak D match, TRBD1 (5 bases). Germline V gene data show CDR1 as KGHSH and CDR2 as LQKENI. The V end lost 7 bases, the J end lost 8 bases, and 12 bases lay between the germline ends. This CDR3 spans 13 amino acids. The CDR3 DNA reads as TGTGCCAGCTTGAATTCCAGGGATTCACCCCTCCACTTT. Translated, it gives CASLNSRDSPLHF.

V is TRBV27 and J is TRBJ2-6, with D perhaps matching TRBD2 (7 bases). The germline CDR1 and CDR2 sequences are MNHEY and SMNVEV (reference sequence). Trimming shortened V by 3 bases and J by 4 bases, and 13 bases separated the two germline ends. The CDR3 is 16 amino acids. CDR3 region: CASSLGRGLGANVLTF. The DNA of the CDR3 is TGTGCCAGCAGTTTGGGGAGGGGGTTGGGGGCCAACGTCCTGACTTTC.

This clonotype was seen more than once but under ten times. The J gene is TRBJ2-2, the V gene TRBV12-3 or TRBV12-4, with D tentatively TRBD1 (7 bases). The V end was cut by 6 bases, the J end by 6 bases, with 17 bases between. This CDR3 region has 15 residues. CDR3 nucleotide sequence: TGTGCCAGCAGAGGGGCAGGGGGGAGATCCGGGGAGCTGTTTTTT. This translates into CASRGAGGRSGELFF.

This clonotype was detected many times. The V and J genes are TRBV5-1 and TRBJ2-1; D is ambiguous. CDR3 length equals 18 residues. Per germline, CDR1 SGHRS and CDR2 YFSETQ. Trimming took off 4 bases at V and 0 bases at J, with 20 bases between the two ends. This chain's CDR3 is CASSAKRLKPSSYNEQFF. Here the CDR3 DNA reads TGCGCCAGCAGCGCCAAACGACTGAAGCCGAGCTCCTACAATGAGCAGTTCTTC. Full variable domain (rest looked up from reference TRBV5-1 and TRBJ2-1): KAGVTQTPRYLIKTRGQQVTLSCSPISGHRSVSWYQQTPGQGLQFLFEYFSETQRNKGNFPGRFSGRQFSNSRSEMNVSTLELGDSALYLCASSAKRLKPSSYNEQFFGPGTRLTVL.

CDR3 bases: TGCAGTGCCACCCAGGGGGACCTTTACAATGAGCAGTTCTTC. This translates into CSATQGDLYNEQFF. The genes are TRBV20-1 and TRBJ2-1; 7 nucleotides agree with TRBD1. Per the germline V gene, CDR1 is DFQATT and CDR2 is SNEGSKA (reference sequence). V lost 6 bases to trimming and J lost 4 bases; unmatched junction nucleotides: 9. This CDR3 contains 14 residues.

This chain connects TRBV4-2 to TRBJ2-5; 8 nucleotides align to TRBD2. Germline V CDR1 and CDR2: LGHNA, YNFKEQ. V gave up 0 bases and J gave up 0 bases; unmatched junction bases: 6. CDR3 size: 17 residues. CDR3 sequence: CASSQDGRARYQETQYF. CDR3 bases: TGTGCCAGCAGCCAAGACGGGAGGGCGAGGTACCAAGAGACCCAGTACTTC.

This sequence joins TRBV9 and TRBJ2-5; weak D call: TRBD2 (6 bases). Deletions cut 9 bases from V and 3 bases from J, with 21 bases between. CDR3 size: 15 residues. Germline-derived CDR1 and CDR2 are SGDLS and YYNGEE. CDR3 coding DNA: TGTGCCACGGCCGTGGCAGGAGGGTTGGAAGAGACCCAGTACTTC. It specifies CATAVAGGLEETQYF.

This clonotype was counted a few times. The chain carries TRBV18 and TRBJ2-1; 9 bases are a match to TRBD2. The germline V gene has CDR1 KGHSH and CDR2 LQKENI. CDR3 length equals 15 residues. Germline trimming cut 2 bases from V and 6 bases from J; bases unmatched to any gene: 5. CDR3 residues: CASSPSGRQTNEQFF. CDR3 in DNA: TGTGCCAGCTCACCAAGCGGGAGGCAAACCAATGAGCAGTTCTTC.

This clonotype has just a few counts. J is TRBJ1-1 and V is TRBV4-3, with D perhaps TRBD1 (6 bases). The CDR3 runs 15 residues. V was cut by 1 base and J by 1 base, with 10 bases left in between. Germline values: CDR1 LGHNA, CDR2 YSLEER. The CDR3, as DNA: TGCGCCAGCAGCCAAGCAGGGGCAGCGAACACTGAAGCTTTCTTT. It codes for CASSQAGAANTEAFF.

This clonotype was found a few times. This sequence joins TRBV19 and TRBJ2-1; 14 bases are a match to TRBD2. Unmatched junction bases numbered 16, after V lost 5 bases and J lost 1 base. There are 21 residues in the CDR3. CDR1 LNHDA and CDR2 SQIVND come from the germline V gene (reference sequence). The CDR3 loop is CASSATSGTSGSPGSYNEQFF. The CDR3 nucleotides read TGTGCCAGTAGTGCCACCTCCGGGACTAGCGGGAGCCCGGGTTCCTACAATGAGCAGTTCTTC.

This clonotype has a count of ten or more. The chain carries TRBV15 and TRBJ2-2, with D uncertain. CDR3 length equals 12 residues. Trimming removed 0 bases from V and 6 bases from J, with 2 bases in between. The germline V gene has CDR1 LNHNV and CDR2 YYDKDF (reference sequence). This CDR3 is CATSRDPGELFF. CDR3 sequence (DNA): TGTGCCACCAGCAGAGATCCCGGGGAGCTGTTTTTT.

This clonotype has a count of ten or more. The chain employs TRBV4-3 and TRBJ1-5, with D maybe TRBD1 (5 bases). Trimming took off 0 bases at V and 4 bases at J, with 13 bases between the two ends. Germline V CDR1 and CDR2: LGHNA, YSLEER. The CDR3 spans 16 residues. Here the CDR3 DNA reads TGCGCCAGCAGCCAAGACGGGACGCGTCCGAATCAGCCCCAGCATTTT. As protein: CASSQDGTRPNQPQHF.

In its sample, this clonotype was seen many times. The chain couples TRBV12-3 or TRBV12-4 to TRBJ2-1; 8 bases agree with TRBD1. This CDR3 is 14 amino acids long. Trimming at V came to 4 bases and at J to 9 bases, leaving 8 bases not matched to a gene. This CDR3 is CASSYQGATGEQFF. The CDR3 region has the DNA TGTGCCAGCAGTTACCAGGGGGCAACGGGTGAGCAGTTCTTC.

This clonotype has a handful of counts. The genes are TRBV6-1 and TRBJ2-3, with D possibly called TRBD1 or TRBD2 (5 bases each). The V end was cut by 5 bases, the J end by 2 bases, with 14 bases between. The CDR3 has 15 residues. Germline-derived CDR1 and CDR2 are MNHNS and SASEGT. CDR3 coding DNA: TGTGCCAGCAGTCGGGGCACTCCCCTCACAGATACGCAGTATTTT. Residues: CASSRGTPLTDTQYF.

The V and J genes are TRBV7-9 and TRBJ2-3, with a possible D match to TRBD2 (7 bases). Germline loops: CDR1 SEHNR, CDR2 FQNEAQ (reference sequence). The V end was cut by 1 base, the J end by 3 bases, with 17 bases between. This CDR3 contains 17 residues. The CDR3 nucleotides read TGTGCCAGCAGCTTAGATTGGGCGGGGGCACAGACAGATACGCAGTATTTT. It translates to CASSLDWAGAQTDTQYF.

The genes are TRBV24-1 and TRBJ2-7; 7 positions match TRBD1. V lost 6 bases, J lost 2 bases, and 3 bases stayed unmatched. Germline V gene sequence: CDR1 KGHDR, CDR2 SFDVKD. The CDR3 totals 13 residues. CDR3 protein: CATSFGTAYEQYF. The CDR3 DNA follows: TGTGCCACCAGTTTTGGGACAGCCTACGAGCAGTACTTC.

This clonotype was observed a few times. This chain connects TRBV4-2 to TRBJ2-3; 10 bases agree with TRBD2. Germline V gene data show CDR1 as LGHNA and CDR2 as YNFKEQ. The ends lost 0 bases at V and 2 bases at J; junction bases unmatched: 8. There are 18 residues in the CDR3. The CDR3 loop reads CASSQEERGGSFTDTQYF. The CDR3 coding sequence is TGTGCCAGCAGCCAAGAGGAGCGGGGGGGCAGTTTCACAGATACGCAGTATTTT.

The chain couples TRBV6-1 to TRBJ2-2; 8 nucleotides line up with TRBD2. This CDR3 contains 15 residues. Germline CDR1 reads MNHNS; CDR2 reads SASEGT. Unmatched junction bases numbered 8, after V lost 7 bases and J lost 4 bases. CDR3 residues: CASTATSATTGELFF. The CDR3 DNA is TGTGCCAGCACTGCGACTAGCGCGACCACCGGGGAGCTGTTTTTT.